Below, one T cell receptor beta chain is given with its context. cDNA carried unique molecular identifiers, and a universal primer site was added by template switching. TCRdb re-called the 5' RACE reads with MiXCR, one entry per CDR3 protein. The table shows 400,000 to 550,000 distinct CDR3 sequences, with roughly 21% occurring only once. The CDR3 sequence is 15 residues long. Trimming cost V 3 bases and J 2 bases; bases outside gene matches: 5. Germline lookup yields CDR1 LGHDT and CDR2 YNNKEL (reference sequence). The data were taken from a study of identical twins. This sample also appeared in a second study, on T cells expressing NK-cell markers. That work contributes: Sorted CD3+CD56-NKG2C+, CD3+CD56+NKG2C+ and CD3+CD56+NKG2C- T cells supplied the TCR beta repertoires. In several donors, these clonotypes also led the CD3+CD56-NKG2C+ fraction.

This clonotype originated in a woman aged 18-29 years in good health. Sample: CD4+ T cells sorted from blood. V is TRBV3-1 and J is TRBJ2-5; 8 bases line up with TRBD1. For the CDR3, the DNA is TGTGCCAGCAGCCATCACGGGACAGGTCAAGAGACCCAGTACTTC. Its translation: CASSHHGTGQETQYF.